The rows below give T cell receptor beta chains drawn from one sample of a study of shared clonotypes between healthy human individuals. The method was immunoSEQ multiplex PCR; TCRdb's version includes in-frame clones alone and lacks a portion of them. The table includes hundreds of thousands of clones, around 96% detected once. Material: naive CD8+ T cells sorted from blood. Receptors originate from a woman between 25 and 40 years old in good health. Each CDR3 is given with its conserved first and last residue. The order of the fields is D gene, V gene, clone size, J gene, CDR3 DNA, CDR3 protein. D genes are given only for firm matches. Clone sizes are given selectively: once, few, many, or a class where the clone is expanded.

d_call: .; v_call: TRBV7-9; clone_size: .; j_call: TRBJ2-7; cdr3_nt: TGTGCCAGCAGCTTGGGGGGAGTGACCTACGAGCAGTACTTC; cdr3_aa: CASSLGGVTYEQYF
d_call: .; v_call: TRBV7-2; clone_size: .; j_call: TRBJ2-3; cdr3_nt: TGTGCCAGCAGCTCGTATGTGGGAGACACAGATACGCAGTATTTT; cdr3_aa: CASSSYVGDTDTQYF
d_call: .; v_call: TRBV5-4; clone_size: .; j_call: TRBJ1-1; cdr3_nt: TGTGCCAGCAGCTTGGCCTTGAGGGGAAAAGGCACTGAAGCTTTCTTT; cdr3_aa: CASSLALRGKGTEAFF
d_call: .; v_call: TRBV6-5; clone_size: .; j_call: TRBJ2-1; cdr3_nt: TGTGCCAGCAGTTCCGACCGAGAGCGTTCCTACAATGAGCAGTTCTTC; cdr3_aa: CASSSDRERSYNEQFF
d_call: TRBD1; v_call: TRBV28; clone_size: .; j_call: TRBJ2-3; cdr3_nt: TGTGCCAGCAGTTTAGGGACAGACCTCACAGATACGCAGTATTTT; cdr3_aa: CASSLGTDLTDTQYF
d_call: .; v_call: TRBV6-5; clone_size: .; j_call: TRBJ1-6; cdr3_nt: TGTGCCAGCAGTTACTACCAGAATTCACCCCTCCACTTT; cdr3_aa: CASSYYQNSPLHF
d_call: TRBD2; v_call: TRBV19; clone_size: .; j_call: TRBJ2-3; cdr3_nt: TGTGCCAGTAGTATAGGGGCCCTTAGCGGGAGAGATACGCAGTATTTT; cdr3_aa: CASSIGALSGRDTQYF
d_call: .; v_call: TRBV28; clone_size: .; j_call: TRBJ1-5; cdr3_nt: TGTGCCAGCAGTTTAGGGTCCGGCAGGGAGAGTTATAGCAATCAGCCCCAGCATTTT; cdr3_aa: CASSLGSGRESYSNQPQHF
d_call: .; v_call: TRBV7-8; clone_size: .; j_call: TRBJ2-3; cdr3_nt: TGTGCCAGCAGCTTAGGGGTTTCTGGCACAGATACGCAGTATTTT; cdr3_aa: CASSLGVSGTDTQYF
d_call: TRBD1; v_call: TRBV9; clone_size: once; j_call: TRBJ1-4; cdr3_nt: TGTGCCAGCAGCGCGCGCAGCGGGACAGAGTTCGAAAAACTGTTTTTT; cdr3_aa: CASSARSGTEFEKLFF
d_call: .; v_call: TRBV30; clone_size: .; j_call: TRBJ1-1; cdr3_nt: TGTGCCTGGAGTGTTATAGGGACTGAAGCTTTCTTT; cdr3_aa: CAWSVIGTEAFF
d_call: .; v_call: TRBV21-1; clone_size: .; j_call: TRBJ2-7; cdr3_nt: TGTGCCAGCAGCCCGCCGGGCTCCTACGAGCAGTACTTC; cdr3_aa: CASSPPGSYEQYF
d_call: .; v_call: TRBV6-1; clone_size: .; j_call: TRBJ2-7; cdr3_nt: TGTGCCAGCATCAAAGGTTTCTACGAGCAGTACTTC; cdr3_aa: CASIKGFYEQYF
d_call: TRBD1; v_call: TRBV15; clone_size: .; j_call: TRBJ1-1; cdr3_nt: TGTGCCACCAGCTCGACAGGGGTCGAAGCTTTCTTT; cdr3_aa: CATSSTGVEAFF
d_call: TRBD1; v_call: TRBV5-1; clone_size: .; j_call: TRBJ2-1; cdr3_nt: TGCGCCAGCAGCTTGACTAGGACAGGGAATGAGCAGTTCTTC; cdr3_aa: CASSLTRTGNEQFF
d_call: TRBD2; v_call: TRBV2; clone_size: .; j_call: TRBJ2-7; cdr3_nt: TGTGCCAGCAGTGGCAGGGACTACGAGTTCGAGCAGTACTTC; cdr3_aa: CASSGRDYEFEQYF
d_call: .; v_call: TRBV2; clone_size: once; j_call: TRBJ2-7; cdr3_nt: TGTGCCTATACTAGCCCGACCCAGGGGGGTATCACCTACGAGCAGTACTTC; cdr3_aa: CAYTSPTQGGITYEQYF
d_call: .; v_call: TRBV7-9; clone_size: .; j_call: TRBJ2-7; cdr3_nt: TGTGCCAGCAGCTTGCTCTCCGAGCAGTACTTC; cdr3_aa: CASSLLSEQYF
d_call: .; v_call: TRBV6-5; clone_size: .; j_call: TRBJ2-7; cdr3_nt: TGTGCCAGCAGTTACCTGGAAAATCCCTACGAGCAGTACTTC; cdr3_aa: CASSYLENPYEQYF
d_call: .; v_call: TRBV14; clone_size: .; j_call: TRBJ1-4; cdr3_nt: TGTGCCAGCAGCCAAGCCAGGTCTTCAACTAATGAAAAACTGTTTTTT; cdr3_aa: CASSQARSSTNEKLFF
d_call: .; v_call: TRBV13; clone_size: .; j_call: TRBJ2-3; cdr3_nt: TGTGCCAGCAGCCCCCTGGCAGGCAGGTTCCCAGATACGCAGTATTTT; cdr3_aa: CASSPLAGRFPDTQYF
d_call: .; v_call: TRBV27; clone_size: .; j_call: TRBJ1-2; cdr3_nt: TGTGCCAGCAGTCCCGGTGGACCTAACTATGGCTACACCTTC; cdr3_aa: CASSPGGPNYGYTF
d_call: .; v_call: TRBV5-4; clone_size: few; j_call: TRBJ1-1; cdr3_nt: TGTGCCAGCAGCTCTACACCCACTGAAGCTTTCTTT; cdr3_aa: CASSSTPTEAFF
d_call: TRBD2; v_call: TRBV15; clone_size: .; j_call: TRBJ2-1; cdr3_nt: TGTGCCACCAGTGGGACTAGCGGGAATGAGCAGTTCTTC; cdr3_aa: CATSGTSGNEQFF
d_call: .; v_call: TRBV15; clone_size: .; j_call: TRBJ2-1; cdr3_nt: TGTGCCACCAGCAGAGATCTGGGTGAGCAGTTCTTC; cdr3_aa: CATSRDLGEQFF
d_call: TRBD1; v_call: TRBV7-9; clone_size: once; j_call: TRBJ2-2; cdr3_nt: TGTGCCAGCAGCCCCTCGAAGGGACAGAAGAACACCGGGGAGCTGTTTTTT; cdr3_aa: CASSPSKGQKNTGELFF
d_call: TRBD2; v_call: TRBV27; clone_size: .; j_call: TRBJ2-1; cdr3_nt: TGTGCCAGCACCATCTCGGCGAAGGGACTAAACCACAATGAGCAGTTCTTC; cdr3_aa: CASTISAKGLNHNEQFF